The 19 T cell receptor beta chains below were found in one sample sequenced in a study of T-cell reconstitution after alpha-beta-depleted transplantation in children. As it was prepared, the TCRbeta library received unique molecular identifiers. In TCRdb, the PCR reads were re-called with MiXCR into one record per CDR3 protein. The sample lists about 500,000 distinct CDR3 sequences; roughly 33% were seen once. The sample here was PBMCs from the stem cell graft donor, taken from the stem cell graft. All receptors come from a human donor who donated a stem cell graft to a child with aplastic anemia.

This clonotype was counted many times. The V call is TRBV20-1, the J call TRBJ2-1, with 12 bases that match TRBD2. The V segment lost 0 bases and the J segment 0 bases; nucleotides outside the gene matches: 6. Germline V gene sequence: CDR1 DFQATT, CDR2 SNEGSKA (reference sequence). This CDR3 comprises 18 residues. CDR3 nucleotide sequence: TGCAGTGCTAGAGATCCCCTGACTAGCGGGAGCTCCTACAATGAGCAGTTCTTC. This sequence encodes CSARDPLTSGSSYNEQFF.

V usage is TRBV7-2 and J usage is TRBJ2-7; D is ambiguous. V shed 5 bases and J shed 4 bases, with 12 bases lying between them. From germline, CDR1 is SGHTA and CDR2 FQGNSA. CDR3 length equals 13 residues. CDR3 amino acids: CASSPGGYYEQYV. The CDR3 DNA is TGTGCCAGCAGCCCGGGTGGGTATTACGAGCAGTACGTC.

This chain uses TRBV12-3 or TRBV12-4 with TRBJ1-4; D call uncertain. V was shortened by 6 bases and J by 8 bases, with 19 bases between the two germline ends. The CDR3 is 15 amino acids. The chain's CDR3 is CASSPTYVEEEKLFF. The DNA for the CDR3 is TGTGCCAGCAGCCCGACTTATGTGGAGGAGGAAAAACTGTTTTTT.

The genes are TRBV27 and TRBJ2-3, with 12 bases aligning to TRBD2. The V gene's germline CDR1 is MNHEY and CDR2 SMNVEV (reference sequence). V dropped 3 bases and J dropped 3; count of bases not matched to a gene: 16. There are 20 residues in the CDR3. This chain's CDR3 is CASSFLTPGLAGPGTDTQYF. In nucleotides, the CDR3 is TGTGCCAGCAGTTTTCTGACCCCCGGACTAGCGGGGCCAGGAACAGATACGCAGTATTTT.

The chain carries TRBV6-1 and TRBJ1-3; D gene unclear. Trimming took off 8 bases at V and 0 bases at J, with 8 bases between the two ends. The CDR3 runs to 13 residues. In germline, CDR1 is MNHNS, CDR2 SASEGT. The CDR3 is CASVNPSGNTIYF. The DNA of the CDR3 is TGTGCCAGCGTAAACCCCTCTGGAAACACCATATATTTT.

J is TRBJ2-1 and V is TRBV5-1, with D hard to call. This CDR3 region has 12 residues. Germline V lookup: CDR1 SGHRS, CDR2 YFSETQ. V was cut by 5 bases and J by 0 bases, with 3 bases left in between. The CDR3, as DNA: TGCGCCAGCAGGATCTCCTACAATGAGCAGTTCTTC. This codes for CASRISYNEQFF.

In its sample, this clonotype was seen a few times. The chain couples TRBV19 to TRBJ2-2, with D perhaps TRBD1 or TRBD2 (5 bases each). The V gene lost 3 bases and the J gene lost 4 bases, with 12 bases spanning the gap. The CDR3 spans 15 residues. CDR1 is LNHDA and CDR2 is SQIVND in the germline V gene (reference sequence). As DNA, the CDR3 is TGTGCCAGTAGTATCAGGGTTGCGGGCACCGGGGAGCTGTTTTTT. It is translated as CASSIRVAGTGELFF.

The sample holds a few counts of this clonotype. V and J are TRBV6-2 or TRBV6-3 and TRBJ2-5; D unclear. CDR3 size: 15 residues. Trimming removed 2 bases at V and 7 bases at J, with 17 bases between. Germline values: CDR1 MNHEY, CDR2 SVGEGT. Here the CDR3 DNA reads TGTGCCAGCAGTTACGGGTTTGGCCAGACGGCGACCCAGTACTTC. It specifies CASSYGFGQTATQYF.

This chain joins TRBV19 and TRBJ2-2; TRBD1 agrees at 8 bases. CDR3 size: 15 residues. J was trimmed by 7 bases and V by 5 bases; bases with no gene match: 9. The germline V gene encodes CDR1 LNHDA and CDR2 SQIVND (reference sequence). In DNA, the CDR3 is TGTGCCAGTAGTTTCCGAGGACAGGGTGGCGGGGAGCTGTTTTTT. It codes for CASSFRGQGGGELFF. Combining the CDR3 with reference TRBV19 and TRBJ2-2 gives the whole variable domain DGGITQSPKYLFRKEGQNVTLSCEQNLNHDAMYWYRQDPGQGLRLIYYSQIVNDFQKGDIAEGYSVSREKKESFPLTVTSAQKNPTAFYLCASSFRGQGGGELFFGEGSRLTVL.

This chain joins TRBV5-6 and TRBJ1-1, with D unresolved. The CDR3 totals 12 residues. Deletions cut 2 bases from V and 8 bases from J, with 10 bases between. Germline assignment: CDR1 SGHDT and CDR2 YYEEEE. CDR3 amino acids: CASSFMGVEAFF. For the CDR3, the DNA is TGTGCCAGCAGCTTCATGGGAGTAGAAGCTTTCTTT.

This chain joins TRBV9 and TRBJ2-1; tentatively, D is TRBD2 (7 bases). The CDR3 runs 17 residues. Trimming pared 0 bases from V and 5 bases from J, leaving 18 bases between. The germline gives CDR1 SGDLS, CDR2 YYNGEE. This chain's CDR3 is CASSVGGGQGKDNEQFF. CDR3 DNA sequence: TGTGCCAGCAGCGTAGGGGGGGGGCAGGGAAAGGACAATGAGCAGTTCTTC. Using reference TRBV9 and TRBJ2-1 for the parts outside the CDR3, the full variable domain is DSGVTQTPKHLITATGQRVTLRCSPRSGDLSVYWYQQSLDQGLQFLIQYYNGEERAKGNILERFSAQQFPDLHSELNLSSLELGDSALYFCASSVGGGQGKDNEQFFGPGTRLTVL.

V usage is TRBV7-3 and J usage is TRBJ1-1; TRBD1 matches 9 bases. Trimming removed 5 bases from V and 4 bases from J; junction bases left unmatched: 8. Germline V CDR1 and CDR2: SGHTA, FQGTGA. The CDR3 consists of 15 residues. The CDR3 reads CASSLTGGFGTEAFF. CDR3 DNA sequence: TGTGCCAGCAGCCTGACAGGGGGTTTCGGCACTGAAGCTTTCTTT.

This clonotype was observed a few times. V gene TRBV10-3 combines with J gene TRBJ2-3; TRBD1 aligns across 7 bases. The CDR3 length is 15 residues. Unmatched junction bases numbered 8, after V lost 3 bases and J lost 5 bases. Germline values: CDR1 ENHRY, CDR2 SYGVKD. For the CDR3, the DNA is TGTGCCATCAGTGACCCTAACAGGGGCGGAGATACGCAGTATTTT. Translated, it gives CAISDPNRGGDTQYF.

This clonotype was seen only a few times. The CDR3 nucleotides read TGCGCCAGCAGCTCAGCTAGCGGGATTCCAATGGATACGCAGTATTTT. It yields the protein CASSSASGIPMDTQYF. The chain combines TRBV5-1 with TRBJ2-3, with TRBD2 identical over 9 bases. Trimming removed 3 bases from V and 6 bases from J; junction bases left unmatched: 11. Germline lookup yields CDR1 SGHRS and CDR2 YFSETQ. The CDR3 covers 16 residues.

The chain combines TRBV6-5 with TRBJ2-7; perhaps TRBD2 as D (5 bases). The CDR3 extends over 15 amino acids. The germline CDR1 and CDR2 sequences are MNHEY and SVGAGI. V was shortened by 6 bases and J by 3 bases, with 18 bases between the two germline ends. CDR3 sequence (DNA): TGTGCCAGCAGCCCACCCCCGGGCAGCGGCTACGAGCAGTACTTC. It is translated as CASSPPPGSGYEQYF.

This clonotype has more than one count but fewer than ten. This chain uses TRBV28 with TRBJ1-1; D remains unclear. CDR3 length equals 14 residues. Germline V CDR1 and CDR2: MDHEN, SYDVKM. V gave up 3 bases and J gave up 10 bases, with 18 bases separating them. The CDR3 here is CASSLGGMMSVAFF. DNA for the CDR3: TGTGCCAGCAGTTTGGGCGGGATGATGTCTGTAGCTTTCTTT. The full variable domain, rest sourced from reference TRBV28 and TRBJ1-1, is DVKVTQSSRYLVKRTGEKVFLECVQDMDHENMFWYRQDPGLGLRLIYFSYDVKMKEKGDIPEGYSVSREKKERFSLILESASTNQTSMYLCASSLGGMMSVAFFGQGTRLTVV.

This clonotype was counted only a few times. The chain employs TRBV7-2 and TRBJ1-2, with D possibly TRBD1 on 6 matching bases. The germline V gene encodes CDR1 SGHTA and CDR2 FQGNSA. Trimming stripped 0 bases from V and 4 bases from J, with 15 bases between. The CDR3 loop spans 16 amino acids. DNA for the CDR3: TGTGCCAGCAGCTTAGCTAGGGCAGGGGAGGCCTATGGCTACACCTTC. Residues: CASSLARAGEAYGYTF. Full variable domain (rest looked up from reference TRBV7-2 and TRBJ1-2): GAGVSQSPSNKVTEKGKDVELRCDPISGHTALYWYRQSLGQGLEFLIYFQGNSAPDKSGLPSDRFSAERTGGSVSTLTIQRTQQEDSAVYLCASSLARAGEAYGYTFGSGTRLTVV.

This clonotype was detected only once. The CDR3 region is CASGLSRGNYGYTF. The CDR3 DNA reads TGTGCTAGTGGTTTGTCGAGGGGGAACTATGGCTACACCTTC. This chain connects TRBV12-5 to TRBJ1-2; a possible D gene is TRBD1 (6 bases). The V end lost 2 bases, the J end lost 2 bases, and 9 bases lay between the germline ends. The CDR3 covers 14 residues. Germline V gene data show CDR1 as LGHNT and CDR2 as FRNRAP.

The chain is built from TRBV20-1 and TRBJ1-1; D not certain. This CDR3 is built from 11 residues. Trimming removed 6 bases at V and 7 bases at J, with 12 bases between. Germline V gene data show CDR1 as DFQATT and CDR2 as SNEGSKA (reference sequence). CDR3 DNA sequence: TGCAGTGCGGGCCAGGCGATTGAAGCTTTCTTT. This encodes CSAGQAIEAFF.